Presented here are 7 T cell receptor beta chains from one specimen sequenced in a study of cytomegalovirus exposure and HLA in healthy donors. The PCR ran on 60 Vbeta and 13 Jbeta primers. Sequencing used immunoSEQ multiplex PCR; TCRdb keeps in-frame clones, though not all of them. This sample has approximately 150,000 clones, with 80% to 90% found just once. The specimen sequenced was PBMCs. These receptors were obtained from a man aged 25 to 40 in good health and CMV-seropositive.

The chain recombines TRBV11-3 with TRBJ1-2; a weak D match, TRBD1 (5 bases). Germline V CDR1 and CDR2: SGHNT, YENEEA. Trimming shortened V by 5 bases and J by 6 bases, and 22 bases separated the two germline ends. CDR3 length: 16 residues. The CDR3 spells CASSRRTRRVPDGYTF. CDR3 bases: TGTGCCAGCAGCCGCAGAACTCGCAGGGTTCCCGATGGCTACACCTTC.

The gene calls are TRBV10-3 and TRBJ1-1; 7 bases agree with TRBD1. CDR3 size: 13 residues. Germline V gene lookup returns CDR1 ENHRY and CDR2 SYGVKD. V was clipped by 6 bases and J by 1 base; unmatched bases: 2. This CDR3 is CAIRPGGNTEAFF. The CDR3, as DNA: TGTGCCATCAGGCCAGGGGGGAACACTGAAGCTTTCTTT.

This clone was detected once. The chain couples TRBV19 to TRBJ2-1; D is ambiguous. With 4 bases removed from V and 3 bases from J, the gap between germline ends came to 19 bases. Germline V gene lookup returns CDR1 LNHDA and CDR2 SQIVND (reference sequence). CDR3 length equals 17 residues. In DNA form, the CDR3 reads TGTGCCAGTAGTAAGTTGCCCGTGACACTTTTCTACAATGAGCAGTTCTTC. It specifies CASSKLPVTLFYNEQFF.

V gene TRBV19 combines with J gene TRBJ2-3; 10 nucleotides match TRBD1. This CDR3 contains 15 residues. Looked up from germline, CDR1 is LNHDA and CDR2 is SQIVND (reference sequence). The V segment lost 4 bases and the J segment 5 bases; nucleotides outside the gene matches: 6. The CDR3 loop is CASSKDRGSEDTQYF. CDR3 in DNA: TGTGCCAGTAGTAAGGACAGGGGGTCCGAAGATACGCAGTATTTT.

The rearrangement links TRBV29-1 to TRBJ2-2; D is perhaps TRBD1 (6 bases). V lost 6 bases to trimming and J lost 3 bases, with 8 bases between them. Per the germline V gene, CDR1 is SQVTM and CDR2 is ANQGSEA. The CDR3 sequence is 12 residues long. CDR3 DNA sequence: TGCAGCGTCCAGGGGTACACCGGGGAGCTGTTTTTT. It codes for CSVQGYTGELFF.

The V call is TRBV9, the J call TRBJ2-1; D is ambiguous. Germline CDR1 and CDR2: SGDLS and YYNGEE. The CDR3 loop spans 16 amino acids. With 4 bases removed from V and 1 base from J, the gap between germline ends came to 15 bases. The CDR3 DNA is TGTGCCAGCAGCCCCCGCCAACGGGTTTCCTACAATGAGCAGTTCTTC. It specifies CASSPRQRVSYNEQFF.

This rearrangement joins TRBV6-5 to TRBJ2-7; D might be TRBD2 (5 bases). The CDR3 contains 13 residues. Germline-derived CDR1 and CDR2 are MNHEY and SVGAGI. The V and J ends lost 5 bases and 6 bases respectively, with 14 bases between them. Here the CDR3 reads CASSLRIGVEQYV. The DNA for the CDR3 is TGTGCCAGCAGTCTACGGATCGGGGTCGAGCAGTACGTC.